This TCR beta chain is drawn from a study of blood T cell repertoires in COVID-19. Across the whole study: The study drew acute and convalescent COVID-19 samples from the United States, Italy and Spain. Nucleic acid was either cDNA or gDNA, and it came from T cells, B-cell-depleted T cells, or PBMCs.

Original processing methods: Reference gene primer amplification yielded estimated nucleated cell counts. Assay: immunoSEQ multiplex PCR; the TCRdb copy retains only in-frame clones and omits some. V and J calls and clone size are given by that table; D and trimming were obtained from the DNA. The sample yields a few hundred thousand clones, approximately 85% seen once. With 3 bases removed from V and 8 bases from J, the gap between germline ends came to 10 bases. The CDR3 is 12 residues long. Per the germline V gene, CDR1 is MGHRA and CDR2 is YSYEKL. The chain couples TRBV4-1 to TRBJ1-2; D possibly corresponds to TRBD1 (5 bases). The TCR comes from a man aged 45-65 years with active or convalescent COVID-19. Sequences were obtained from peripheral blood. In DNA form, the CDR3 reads TGCGCCAGCAGCCAGACAGCGGGAGGCTACACCTTC. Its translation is CASSQTAGGYTF.